Sequencing of this T cell receptor beta chain was carried out in a study of OX40 agonist ivuxolimab in advanced cancers. Germline assignment: CDR1 LNHNV and CDR2 YYDKDF (reference sequence). This CDR3 has 15 residues. Deletions cut 5 bases from V and 6 bases from J, with 18 bases between. Findings and limits, study-wide: At 0.1 to 3.0 mg/kg, CD4+ and CD8+ blood T cells expanded clonally by week 6. Among the lowest levels of clonal expansion were found in partial responders at 0.1-3.0 mg/kg.

Generated by immunoSEQ multiplex PCR, the TCRdb table keeps only in-frame clones and is missing some. In the table there are approximately 70,000 clones, approximately 89% of which are singletons. With regard to this clone: Antigen: not known.

This receptor was obtained from an adult with an advanced solid tumor such as melanoma, head and neck, liver or kidney cancer. The source material was CD4+ or CD8+ T cells sorted from blood, sampled in a trial of the OX40 agonist ivuxolimab. The V gene is TRBV15, the J gene TRBJ2-3; TRBD2 might be the D (5 bases). CDR3 amino acids: CATSGVFRGADTQYF. The CDR3 DNA reads TGTGCCACCAGCGGGGTTTTTCGGGGAGCGGATACGCAGTATTTT.